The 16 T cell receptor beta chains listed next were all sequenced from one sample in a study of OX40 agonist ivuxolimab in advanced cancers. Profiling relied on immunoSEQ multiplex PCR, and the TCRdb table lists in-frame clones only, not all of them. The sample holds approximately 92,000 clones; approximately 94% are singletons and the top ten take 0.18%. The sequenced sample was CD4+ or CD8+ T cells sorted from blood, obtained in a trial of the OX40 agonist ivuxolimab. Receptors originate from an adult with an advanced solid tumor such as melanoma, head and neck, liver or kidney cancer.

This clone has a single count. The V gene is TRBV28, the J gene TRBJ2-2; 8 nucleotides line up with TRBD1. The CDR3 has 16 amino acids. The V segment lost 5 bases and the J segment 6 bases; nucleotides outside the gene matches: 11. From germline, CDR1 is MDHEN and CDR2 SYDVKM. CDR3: CASSPSRGRFAGELFF. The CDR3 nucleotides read TGTGCCAGCAGTCCGAGCAGGGGGCGCTTTGCCGGGGAGCTGTTTTTT.

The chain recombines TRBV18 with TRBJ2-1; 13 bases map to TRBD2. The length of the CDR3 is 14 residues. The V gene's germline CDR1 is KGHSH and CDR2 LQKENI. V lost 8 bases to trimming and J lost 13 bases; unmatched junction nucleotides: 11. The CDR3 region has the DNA TGTGCCAGCCTCCAGGGACTAGCGGGAAAGAGCCAGTTCTTC. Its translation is CASLQGLAGKSQFF. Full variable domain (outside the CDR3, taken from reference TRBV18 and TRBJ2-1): NAGVMQNPRHLVRRRGQEARLRCSPMKGHSHVYWYRQLPEEGLKFMVYLQKENIIDESGMPKERFSAEFPKEGPSILRIQQVVRGDSAAYFCASLQGLAGKSQFFGPGTRLTVL.

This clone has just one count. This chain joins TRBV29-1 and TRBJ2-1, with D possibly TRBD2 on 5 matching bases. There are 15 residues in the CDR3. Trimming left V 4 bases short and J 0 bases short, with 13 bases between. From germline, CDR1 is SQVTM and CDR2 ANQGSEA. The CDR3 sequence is CSVGEIGSSYNEQFF. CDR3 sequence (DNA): TGCAGCGTTGGGGAAATAGGGAGCTCCTACAATGAGCAGTTCTTC.

CDR3 nucleotides: TGTGCCAGCAGCCCTGGGTTAGCGGGGCTCAATGAGCAGTTCTTC. Translating gives CASSPGLAGLNEQFF. This chain joins TRBV5-4 and TRBJ2-1, with 8 bases lining up with TRBD2. The CDR3 consists of 15 residues. J was trimmed by 6 bases and V by 4 bases; bases with no gene match: 9. CDR1 and CDR2 (germline): SGHNT, YYREEE (reference sequence). Filled out from reference TRBV5-4 and TRBJ2-1, the complete variable domain reads ETGVTQSPTHLIKTRGQQVTLRCSSQSGHNTVSWYQQALGQGPQFIFQYYREEENGRGNFPPRFSGLQFPNYSSELNVNALELDDSALYLCASSPGLAGLNEQFFGPGTRLTVL.

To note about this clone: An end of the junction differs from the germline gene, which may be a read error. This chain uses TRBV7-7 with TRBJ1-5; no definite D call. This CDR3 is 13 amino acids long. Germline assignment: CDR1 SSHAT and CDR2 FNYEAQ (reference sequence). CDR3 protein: CASSSGPNQPQHF. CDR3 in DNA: TGTGCTAGCAGCTCCGGACCCAATCAGCCCCAGCATTTT. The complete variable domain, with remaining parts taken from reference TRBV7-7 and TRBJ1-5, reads GAGVSQSPRYKVTKRGQDVTLRCDPISSHATLYWYQQALGQGPEFLTYFNYEAQPDKSGLPSDRFSAERPEGSISTLTIQRTEQRDSAMYRCASSSGPNQPQHFGDGTRLSIL.

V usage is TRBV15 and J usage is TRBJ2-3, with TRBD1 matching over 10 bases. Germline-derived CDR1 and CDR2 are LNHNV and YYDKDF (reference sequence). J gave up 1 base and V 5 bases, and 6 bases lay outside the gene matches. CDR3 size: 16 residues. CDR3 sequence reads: CATSGMTGGGTDTQYF. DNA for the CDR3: TGTGCCACCAGCGGGATGACAGGGGGCGGCACAGATACGCAGTATTTT.

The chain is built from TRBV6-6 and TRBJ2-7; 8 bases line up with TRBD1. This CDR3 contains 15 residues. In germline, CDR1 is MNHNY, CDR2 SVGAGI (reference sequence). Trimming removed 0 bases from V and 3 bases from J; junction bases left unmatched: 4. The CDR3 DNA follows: TGTGCCAGCAGTTACTCAAGCGGACAGGGCTACGAGCAGTACTTC. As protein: CASSYSSGQGYEQYF.

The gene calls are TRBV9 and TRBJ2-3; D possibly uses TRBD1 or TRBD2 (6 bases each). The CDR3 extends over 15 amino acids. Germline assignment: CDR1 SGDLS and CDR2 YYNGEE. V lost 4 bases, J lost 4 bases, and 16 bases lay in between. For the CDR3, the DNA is TGTGCCAGCAGCCCACAAGGGGGGTGGGCAGATACGCAGTATTTT. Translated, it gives CASSPQGGWADTQYF.

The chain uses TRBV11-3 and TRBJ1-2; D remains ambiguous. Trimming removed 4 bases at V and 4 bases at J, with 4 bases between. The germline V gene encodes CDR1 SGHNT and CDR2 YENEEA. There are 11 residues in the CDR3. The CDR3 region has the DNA TGTGCCAGCAGCTCCTCCTATGGCTACACCTTC. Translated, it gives CASSSSYGYTF.

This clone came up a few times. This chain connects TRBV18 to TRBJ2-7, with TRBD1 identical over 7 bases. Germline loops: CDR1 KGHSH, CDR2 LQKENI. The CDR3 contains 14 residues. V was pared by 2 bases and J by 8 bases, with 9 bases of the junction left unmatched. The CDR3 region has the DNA TGTGCCAGCTCACCAAAGGGGGCATCCGGGAAGCAGTACTTC. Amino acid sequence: CASSPKGASGKQYF. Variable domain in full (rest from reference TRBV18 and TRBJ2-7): NAGVMQNPRHLVRRRGQEARLRCSPMKGHSHVYWYRQLPEEGLKFMVYLQKENIIDESGMPKERFSAEFPKEGPSILRIQQVVRGDSAAYFCASSPKGASGKQYFGPGTRLTVT.

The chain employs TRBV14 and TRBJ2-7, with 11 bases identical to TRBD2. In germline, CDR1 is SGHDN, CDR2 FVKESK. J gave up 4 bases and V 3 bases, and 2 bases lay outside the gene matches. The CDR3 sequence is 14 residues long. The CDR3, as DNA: TGTGCCAGCAGCCAGACTAGCGGGAATTACGAGCAGTACTTC. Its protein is CASSQTSGNYEQYF.

The chain's CDR3 is CSANGGGIDTQYF. For the CDR3, the DNA is TGCAGCGCCAATGGCGGGGGGATAGATACGCAGTATTTT. The chain is built from TRBV29-1 and TRBJ2-3, with 8 bases aligning to TRBD2. Germline V CDR1 and CDR2: SQVTM, ANQGSEA. The junction had 8 bases not matched to a gene; V was cut back by 7 bases and J by 5 bases. The length of the CDR3 is 13 residues.

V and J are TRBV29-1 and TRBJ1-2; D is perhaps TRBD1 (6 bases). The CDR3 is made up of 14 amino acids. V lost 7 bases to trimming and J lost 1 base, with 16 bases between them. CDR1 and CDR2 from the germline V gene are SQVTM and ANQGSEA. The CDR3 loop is CSGGHSWSNYGYTF. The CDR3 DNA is TGCAGCGGGGGGCATTCGTGGAGTAACTATGGCTACACCTTC.

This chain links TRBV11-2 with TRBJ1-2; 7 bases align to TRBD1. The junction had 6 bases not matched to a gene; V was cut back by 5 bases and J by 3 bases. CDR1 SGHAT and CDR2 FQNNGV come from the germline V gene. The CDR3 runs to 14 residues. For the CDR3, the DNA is TGTGCCAGCAGCCCCCGGGACAGTGACTATGGCTACACCTTC. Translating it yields CASSPRDSDYGYTF. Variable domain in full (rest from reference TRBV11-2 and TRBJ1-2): EAGVAQSPRYKIIEKRQSVAFWCNPISGHATLYWYQQILGQGPKLLIQFQNNGVVDDSQLPKDRFSAERLKGVDSTLKIQPAKLEDSAVYLCASSPRDSDYGYTFGSGTRLTVV.

The CDR3 here is CASSSSGTSGKETQYF. CDR3 DNA sequence: TGCGCCAGCAGCTCCTCCGGGACTAGCGGGAAAGAGACCCAGTACTTC. This rearrangement joins TRBV5-1 to TRBJ2-5; 13 nucleotides agree with TRBD2. The germline V gene encodes CDR1 SGHRS and CDR2 YFSETQ. The CDR3 contains 16 residues. The J segment lost 3 bases and the V segment lost 3 bases, leaving 5 bases of the junction unmatched.

The CDR3 DNA sequence: TGTGCCAGTAGTCGAGGGGACTCTGGGGCCAACGTCCTGACTTTC. As protein: CASSRGDSGANVLTF. The V call is TRBV19, the J call TRBJ2-6; tentatively, D is TRBD1 or TRBD2 (5 bases each). This CDR3 comprises 15 residues. CDR1 is LNHDA, CDR2 SQIVND, per germline (reference sequence). Trimming left V 5 bases short and J 0 bases short, with 8 bases between.